This T cell receptor beta chain was captured by sequencing in a study of T cell repertoires in ileal Crohn's disease. The overall study: Around 40% were active smokers at surgery; median disease duration was 7.9 years. Each sample's TCRB immunosequencing used 450 to 550 nanograms of biopsy DNA.

Indicated time point: inflamed ileum from the surgical specimen. Included were adult ileal or ileocolonic Crohn's patients indicated for ileocolonic resection. The data were produced by immunoSEQ multiplex PCR, yet TCRdb's version contains in-frame clones alone and is incomplete. The sample carries roughly 15,000 clones, about 80% recorded once. Sequencing input: ileal tissue. This clonotype was obtained from an adult with Crohn's disease.

The CDR3 spells CASSLAPGTDTYEQYF. The CDR3 nucleotides read TGCGCCAGCAGCTTGGCTCCCGGGACGGATACCTACGAGCAGTACTTC. The genes are TRBV5-1 and TRBJ2-7, with D perhaps TRBD1 or TRBD2 (5 bases each). The CDR3 extends over 16 amino acids. Trimming left V 0 bases short and J 2 bases short, with 15 bases between. Germline CDR1 SGHRS, CDR2 YFSETQ.